The present entry profiles one T cell receptor beta chain with its context. Antigen: not known. The sample is drawn from a study of T cells in women clearing cervical HPV infection. Study observations and caveats: CIN3+ cases had significantly higher TCR richness than controls; evenness did not differ.

immunoSEQ multiplex PCR used an average of about 1,200 ng genomic DNA. TCRdb keeps only in-frame clones here, not all; method: immunoSEQ multiplex PCR. The sample table sets out 30,000 to 35,000 clones. The sample consisted of blood buffy coat. This TCR was sampled from a woman aged 18-70 years with a cervical HPV16 infection that either progressed to CIN3+ or cleared (not recorded which).

The CDR3 sequence: CASMFGGVETQYF. CDR3 DNA (partial): TGTGCCAGCATGTTCGGGGGTGTAGAGACC. The V call is TRBV28, the J call TRBJ2-5; D is perhaps TRBD2 (6 bases). The sequenced fragment ends 3 residues before the CDR3 boundary, so the rest is inferred from the germline J gene. Looked up from germline, CDR1 is MDHEN and CDR2 is SYDVKM. The CDR3 contains 13 residues. Trimming stripped 7 bases from V and 4 bases from J, with 13 bases between.